This TCR beta chain was profiled in a study of OX40 agonist ivuxolimab in advanced cancers. This CDR3 is 16 amino acids long. The germline gives CDR1 SNHLY, CDR2 FYNNEI. The protocol was immunoSEQ multiplex PCR, while the TCRdb copy is restricted to in-frame clones and leaves out a portion. The top ten clones hold more than 1.5% of a sample with tens of thousands of clones, 65% to 85% of them seen once. The material sequenced was CD4+ or CD8+ T cells sorted from blood, taken in a trial of the OX40 agonist ivuxolimab. This TCR came from an adult with an advanced solid tumor such as melanoma, head and neck, liver or kidney cancer. The V gene is TRBV2, the J gene TRBJ2-5; the D call may be TRBD1 or TRBD2 (7 bases each). The DNA end favors TRBJ2-7, so the J call may be wrong. CDR3 in amino acids: CASSEMTGRVSGEQYF. DNA for the CDR3: TGTGCCAGCAGTGAGATGACAGGGAGGGTTTCGGGCGAGCAGTACTTC.